Here is one T cell receptor (beta chain) with its context. Its antigen remains unknown. Profiled with immunoSEQ multiplex PCR; TCRdb holds only in-frame clones, not every one. The data hold tens of thousands of clones, with 49% observed a single time. The data were obtained in a study of cytotoxic CD8 clonotypes in ibrutinib-treated CLL. Study-wide background: The patients, about a dozen relapsed/refractory and around 15 treatment-naive, included approximately 18 who were IGHV unmutated. Study-level results: Upon ibrutinib response clonality rose, and upon progression it fell back toward baseline. The times at which samples were taken varied between sustained-remission and progressing patients.

Trimming removed 4 bases at V and 2 bases at J, with 15 bases between. The CDR3 has 15 residues. Germline V gene sequence: CDR1 SGHAT, CDR2 FQNNGV. Genomic DNA (around 2 micrograms) was obtained from cryopreserved PBMCs for construction of TCR beta libraries. The source is a human donor with chronic lymphocytic leukemia. V and J are TRBV11-2 and TRBJ2-7; D could derive from TRBD1 or TRBD2 (5 bases each). Here the sequenced sample was PBMCs, taken before ibrutinib treatment. The CDR3 reads CASSSTSGRAYEQYF. The DNA for the CDR3 is TGTGCCAGCAGCTCTACTTCGGGACGGGCCTACGAGCAGTACTTC.